The 3 T cell receptor beta chains below come from one sample, sequenced in a study of blood T cell repertoires in COVID-19. TCRdb's copy holds only in-frame clones and misses some; the assay was immunoSEQ multiplex PCR. The profile shows approximately 150,000 clones, roughly 84% of them singletons. The sample comprised peripheral blood. These receptors were taken from a man in his 70s with active or convalescent COVID-19.

The chain combines TRBV11-3 with TRBJ1-1, with 8 positions matching TRBD1. The V and J ends lost 5 bases and 1 base, in that order; junction bases with no gene match: 3. Germline lookup yields CDR1 SGHNT and CDR2 YENEEA. CDR3 length: 14 residues. CDR3 sequence (DNA): TGTGCCAGCAGCACGGGACAGGCGAACACTGAAGCTTTCTTT. It yields the protein CASSTGQANTEAFF.

This clone was picked up one time. The rearrangement joins TRBV10-3 to TRBJ1-5; D unclear. Between the trimmed V and J ends, which lost 10 bases and 5 bases, there was a span of 18 bases. The CDR3 length is 14 residues. The germline gives CDR1 ENHRY, CDR2 SYGVKD. CDR3 in DNA: TGTGCCACCTCGACCCAGGTCGGGGATCAGCCCCAGCATTTT. Amino acid sequence: CATSTQVGDQPQHF.

This chain joins TRBV2 and TRBJ1-6; TRBD1 is a possible D gene (6 bases). With 6 bases removed from V and 5 bases from J, the gap between germline ends came to 14 bases. CDR1 is SNHLY, CDR2 FYNNEI, per germline. There are 15 residues in the CDR3. The CDR3 bases are TGTGCCAGCAGGCGGCCTACAGGGAATAATTCACCCCTCCACTTT. Translating gives CASRRPTGNNSPLHF.